The clone carrying this TCR beta chain has only a few counts. Antigen specificity is unknown. The study ran its PCR with 60 Vbeta and 13 Jbeta primers. This table comes from immunoSEQ multiplex PCR, and its TCRdb copy is limited to in-frame clones, with some not included. The sample consists of about 130,000 clones, about three quarters of them appearing once. This sample was taken from a study of cytomegalovirus exposure and HLA in healthy donors. Study-wide points: Common viral pathogens seemed to be connected with several of the most significant clusters, according to a later analysis.

V shed 5 bases, J shed 5 bases, and the junction held 6 bases outside the gene matches. The germline V gene encodes CDR1 MNHEY and CDR2 SVGAGI. This CDR3 region has 15 residues. Source material: PBMCs. This TCR came from a male donor in good health and CMV-seronegative. The V and J genes are TRBV6-5 and TRBJ2-3; 11 nucleotides line up with TRBD1. Written as DNA, the CDR3 is TGTGCCAGCAGTACCACCGGGACAGGGGGAGATACGCAGTATTTT. It codes for CASSTTGTGGDTQYF.